These 29 T cell receptor beta chains originate from one sample sequenced in a study of T cells in Graves' hyperthyroidism and ophthalmopathy (dated by TCRdb to about 2019). Libraries were built with multiplex PCR. Sequencing instrument: Illumina HiSeq 2000. The TCR beta CDR3 regions were amplified from the RNA transcripts. A first-round RT-PCR of the TCR CDR3 used the HTBI primer set with the Qiagen OneStep RT-PCR kit. The public reads were run again by TCRdb, first through fastp at Q25 and then through MiXCR, and only productive beta chains were kept. Identical CDR3 protein sequences are pooled into one entry, listed with their most common genes and DNA. Here the sample has approximately 510,000 distinct CDR3 sequences; 20% occur a single time. About a quarter of the sample is in the top ten clones. Sample: blood. These receptors all stem from a man between 18 and 29 years old with Graves' hyperthyroidism.

The chain employs TRBV11-2 and TRBJ1-6; 8 bases agree with TRBD1. CDR1 is SGHAT and CDR2 is FQNNGV in the germline V gene. The V gene end was trimmed by 1 base and the J gene end by 6 bases; junction bases not matched to a gene: 8. The CDR3 loop spans 17 amino acids. The CDR3 bases are TGTGCCAGCAGCTTAGGGAGGGGACAGGTGGTTAATTCACCCCTCCACTTT. It yields the protein CASSLGRGQVVNSPLHF.

This clonotype was seen repeatedly, ten times or more. The chain links TRBV20-1 to TRBJ1-1; D is ambiguous. V shed 1 base and J shed 9 bases, with 15 bases lying between them. CDR3 size: 13 residues. The germline V gene has CDR1 DFQATT and CDR2 SNEGSKA (reference sequence). CDR3 residues: CSARVGVLQQAFF. CDR3 DNA sequence: TGCAGTGCTAGAGTTGGAGTGCTACAACAAGCTTTCTTT.

This clonotype was seen many times. The gene calls are TRBV12-3 or TRBV12-4 and TRBJ2-5; TRBD1 aligns across 7 bases. The ends lost 4 bases at V and 4 bases at J; junction bases unmatched: 3. The CDR3 sequence is 13 residues long. Here the CDR3 DNA reads TGTGCCAGCAGTTACAGGGGCCGAGAGACCCAGTACTTC. The encoded protein is CASSYRGRETQYF.

This clonotype was recorded many times. The chain couples TRBV10-3 to TRBJ1-1; D possibly corresponds to TRBD1 (5 bases). CDR3 length equals 14 residues. V dropped 4 bases and J dropped 0 bases, with 9 bases sitting between them. Per the germline V gene, CDR1 is ENHRY and CDR2 is SYGVKD. This chain's CDR3 is CAISARQMNTEAFF. CDR3 in DNA: TGTGCCATCAGTGCCCGACAGATGAACACTGAAGCTTTCTTT.

This clonotype has more than one count but fewer than ten. The chain is built from TRBV7-6 and TRBJ2-7, with 7 bases fitting TRBD1. CDR1 and CDR2 from the germline V gene are SGHVS and FNYEAQ. V trimming: 4 bases; J trimming: 6 bases; junction bases outside the gene matches: 12. The CDR3 spans 15 residues. As DNA, the CDR3 is TGTGCCAGCAGCTCGACCTCCGGGACAGAGGGCGAGCAGTACTTC. It codes for CASSSTSGTEGEQYF.

There are many counts of this clonotype. The CDR3 loop is CASSLRQAEPFYGYTF. The CDR3, as DNA: TGTGCCAGCAGCTTAAGACAGGCCGAGCCTTTCTATGGCTACACCTTC. The rearrangement uses TRBV13 and TRBJ1-2; TRBD1 is a possible D gene (6 bases). This CDR3 is 16 amino acids long. Trimming shortened V by 2 bases and J by 4 bases, and 17 bases separated the two germline ends. CDR1 PRHDT and CDR2 FYEKMQ come from the germline V gene (reference sequence). Full variable domain (missing parts from reference TRBV13 and TRBJ1-2): AAGVIQSPRHLIKEKRETATLKCYPIPRHDTVYWYQQGPGQDPQFLISFYEKMQSDKGSIPDRFSAQQFSDYHSELNMSSLELGDSALYFCASSLRQAEPFYGYTFGSGTRLTVV.

This clonotype showed up many times. This sequence joins TRBV10-3 and TRBJ1-5; the match to TRBD1 covers 7 bases. The CDR3 contains 14 residues. Per germline, CDR1 ENHRY and CDR2 SYGVKD. With 4 bases clipped from V and 6 bases from J, the junction kept 6 bases outside the gene matches. The CDR3 bases are TGTGCCATCAGTGGGGACAGCTATTGTCAGCCCCAGCATTTT. Translating it yields CAISGDSYCQPQHF.

This clonotype was recorded at least ten times. The chain links TRBV3-1 to TRBJ2-7; D gene ambiguous. The germline V and J ends were trimmed by 3 bases and 0 bases, with 12 bases remaining between them. CDR1 is LGHDT and CDR2 is YNNKEL in the germline V gene (reference sequence). There are 15 residues in the CDR3. The CDR3 bases are TGTGCCAGCAGCCAGCGGCTGACGACCTCCTACGAGCAGTACTTC. It is translated as CASSQRLTTSYEQYF.

This clonotype was detected many times. The chain has TRBV20-1 and TRBJ2-5, with unresolved D. The germline V and J ends were trimmed by 0 bases and 5 bases, with 10 bases remaining between them. The CDR3 sequence is 13 residues long. The germline V gene has CDR1 DFQATT and CDR2 SNEGSKA (reference sequence). The CDR3 DNA is TGCAGTGCTAGAGATATCATGGGGGAGACCCAGTACTTC. Encoded protein: CSARDIMGETQYF.

This clonotype was counted a few times. Being one base from a much bigger clone, this may be a read error. The chain couples TRBV9 to TRBJ1-2; D remains unclear. This CDR3 is built from 12 residues. The germline gives CDR1 SGDLS, CDR2 YYNGEE. The V end lost 0 bases, the J end lost 3 bases, and 3 bases lay between the germline ends. CDR3 sequence: CASSVEDYGYTF. The CDR3 bases are TGTGCCAGCAGCGTAGAAGACTATGGCTACACCTTC.

The genes are TRBV3-1 and TRBJ2-7; 12 bases fit TRBD2. There are 16 residues in the CDR3. Germline CDR1 and CDR2: LGHDT and YNNKEL (reference sequence). Losses at the gene ends were 1 base for V and 0 bases for J; bases not matched to a gene: 1. In DNA, the CDR3 is TGTGCCAGCAGCCAAGCGGGACTAGCGGGCTCCTACGAGCAGTACTTC. It codes for CASSQAGLAGSYEQYF.

This clonotype was picked up many times. J is TRBJ1-1 and V is TRBV12-3 or TRBV12-4; D remains ambiguous. This CDR3 region has 14 residues. Trimming shortened V by 6 bases and J by 0 bases, and 11 bases separated the two germline ends. The CDR3 nucleotides are TGTGCCAGCAGCAAGCAGTCGGTGAACACTGAAGCTTTCTTT. Translation gives CASSKQSVNTEAFF.

Ten or more counts support this clonotype. CDR3 in amino acids: CASSISPGANVLTF. Here the CDR3 DNA reads TGTGCCAGTAGTATTAGCCCTGGGGCCAACGTCCTGACTTTC. The chain uses TRBV19 and TRBJ2-6; the D is unclear. From germline, CDR1 is LNHDA and CDR2 SQIVND (reference sequence). The ends were cut back, 3 bases at V and 2 bases at J, with 5 bases in the middle. The CDR3 extends over 14 amino acids.

The chain carries TRBV2 and TRBJ1-1; D not resolved. This CDR3 contains 13 residues. Trimming stripped 5 bases from V and 0 bases from J, with 7 bases between. Germline V CDR1 and CDR2: SNHLY, FYNNEI. The CDR3 region is CASSTDMNTEAFF. DNA of the CDR3: TGTGCCAGCAGTACAGATATGAACACTGAAGCTTTCTTT. The whole variable domain, filled in from reference TRBV2 and TRBJ1-1, reads EPEVTQTPSHQVTQMGQEVILRCVPISNHLYFYWYRQILGQKVEFLVSFYNNEISEKSEIFDDQFSVERPDGSNFTLKIRSTKLEDSAMYFCASSTDMNTEAFFGQGTRLTVV.

This clonotype was counted many times. J is TRBJ1-2 and V is TRBV6-5; TRBD1 is a possible D gene (5 bases). The ends were cut back, 8 bases at V and 6 bases at J, with 19 bases in the middle. The CDR3 is 14 residues long. Germline V CDR1 and CDR2: MNHEY, SVGAGI. The CDR3 nucleotides read TGTGCCAGCCGGCGGGACCGCTCTTGGGATGGCTACACCTTC. Residues: CASRRDRSWDGYTF.

This clonotype was seen only once. A much larger clonotype is one base distant, so this may be a read error. The chain has TRBV5-1 and TRBJ2-2; tentatively, D is TRBD1 (6 bases). CDR3 length: 16 residues. Germline CDR1 is SGHRS and CDR2 is YFSETQ. Deletions cut 2 bases from V and 1 base from J, with 12 bases between. This chain's CDR3 is CASSFTTGMNTGELFF. CDR3 in DNA: TGCGCCAGCAGCTTTACGACAGGCATGAACACCGGGGAGCTGTTTTTT.

Of note for this clonotype: A much bigger clone sits one base away, suggesting this may be a read error. Written as DNA, the CDR3 is TGTGCGTATTCCCGGGGCGGCACCGGGGAGCTGTTTTTT. Its translation is CAYSRGGTGELFF. The J gene is TRBJ2-2, the V gene TRBV2; D could derive from TRBD1 or TRBD2 (5 bases each). Germline V gene lookup returns CDR1 SNHLY and CDR2 FYNNEI. The CDR3 has 13 residues.

At least ten counts were recorded for this clonotype. The rearrangement joins TRBV7-2 to TRBJ1-1; the D gene is possibly TRBD1 (5 bases). Germline loops: CDR1 SGHTA, CDR2 FQGNSA. Trimming shortened V by 3 bases and J by 5 bases, and 16 bases separated the two germline ends. The CDR3 covers 15 residues. Written as DNA, the CDR3 is TGTGCCAGCAGCTTCAATAGTTGGGGGGAAACTGAAGCTTTCTTT. This sequence encodes CASSFNSWGETEAFF.

This clonotype was counted ten times or more. The J gene is TRBJ2-5, the V gene TRBV6-5; 8 bases agree with TRBD2. Germline V gene sequence: CDR1 MNHEY, CDR2 SVGAGI. CDR3 length: 13 residues. V shed 6 bases and J 3 bases; nucleotides not matched to a gene: 3. Written as DNA, the CDR3 is TGTGCCAGCAGACCCGGGGGGGAAGAGACCCAGTACTTC. It translates to CASRPGGEETQYF.

As concerns this clonotype: A much larger clone lies one base from this, so it may be a read error. The chain joins TRBV19 to TRBJ2-2, with 8 bases identical to TRBD2. This CDR3 spans 14 amino acids. Germline V gives CDR1 LNHDA, CDR2 SQIVND (reference sequence). The CDR3 protein is CASKELADTGELVF. In DNA, the CDR3 is TGTGCCAGTAAAGAACTAGCGGACACCGGGGAGCTGGTTTTT.

This clonotype was seen a handful of times. The chain links TRBV6-1 to TRBJ2-5; 10 nucleotides match TRBD2. Germline CDR1 and CDR2: MNHNS and SASEGT. V shed 8 bases and J 2 bases; nucleotides not matched to a gene: 14. The CDR3 loop spans 17 amino acids. The CDR3 DNA follows: TGTGCCAGCCCCTACGGGCTAGCGGGAGCTTCGCAAGAGACCCAGTACTTC. This gives the protein CASPYGLAGASQETQYF.

Many counts were recorded for this clonotype. The rearrangement links TRBV29-1 to TRBJ2-7, with 9 bases identical to TRBD1. V gave up 5 bases and J gave up 5 bases; unmatched junction bases: 13. Looked up from germline, CDR1 is SQVTM and CDR2 is ANQGSEA. The CDR3 totals 15 residues. CDR3 region: CSVFTGTGLLNEQYF. CDR3 bases: TGCAGCGTTTTCACCGGGACAGGGTTATTAAACGAGCAGTACTTC.

The sample holds many counts of this clonotype. This sequence joins TRBV2 and TRBJ1-5; D is perhaps TRBD1 (5 bases). The CDR3 is 15 residues long. The germline V gene has CDR1 SNHLY and CDR2 FYNNEI. V was shortened by 3 bases and J by 0 bases, with 9 bases between the two germline ends. CDR3 sequence reads: CASSDRDLSNQPQHF. The DNA for the CDR3 is TGTGCCAGCAGTGACAGGGACCTTAGCAATCAGCCCCAGCATTTT. Complete variable domain (other parts from reference TRBV2 and TRBJ1-5): EPEVTQTPSHQVTQMGQEVILRCVPISNHLYFYWYRQILGQKVEFLVSFYNNEISEKSEIFDDQFSVERPDGSNFTLKIRSTKLEDSAMYFCASSDRDLSNQPQHFGDGTRLSIL.

This clonotype was counted ten times or more. The chain links TRBV19 to TRBJ1-2; 7 bases map to TRBD1. Germline CDR1 and CDR2: LNHDA and SQIVND (reference sequence). CDR3 length: 18 amino acids. With V trimmed by 3 bases and J by 2 bases, 15 bases remained unmatched. As DNA, the CDR3 is TGTGCCAGTAGTATGAGAACCGGGACAGCCCGCACAAACTATGGCTACACCTTC. It yields the protein CASSMRTGTARTNYGYTF.

This chain uses TRBV6-5 with TRBJ2-7, with 11 bases that match TRBD1. The CDR3 is 16 residues long. Trimming at V came to 4 bases and at J to 6 bases, leaving 11 bases not matched to a gene. Germline values: CDR1 MNHEY, CDR2 SVGAGI. The chain's CDR3 is CASSSQAGQGEGEQYF. The DNA for the CDR3 is TGTGCCAGCAGTTCCCAGGCGGGACAGGGGGAGGGCGAGCAGTACTTC.

The table lists this clonotype with many counts. The V and J genes are TRBV10-3 and TRBJ2-5; D may match TRBD1 or TRBD2 (5 bases each). Germline CDR1 and CDR2: ENHRY and SYGVKD. The CDR3 length is 15 residues. Trimming stripped 3 bases from V and 2 bases from J, with 13 bases between. The CDR3 here is CAISEGRDPQETQYF. The CDR3 nucleotides read TGTGCCATCAGTGAAGGCAGGGACCCTCAAGAGACCCAGTACTTC.

This clonotype was found many times. V is TRBV27 and J is TRBJ2-7; D is perhaps TRBD1 (6 bases). Germline V CDR1 and CDR2: MNHEY, SMNVEV (reference sequence). The V end was cut by 6 bases, the J end by 0 bases, with 9 bases between. The CDR3 is made up of 13 amino acids. CDR3 protein: CASSAGASYEQYF. The DNA of the CDR3 is TGTGCCAGCAGCGCAGGGGCCTCCTACGAGCAGTACTTC.

The table lists this clonotype with a few counts. CDR3 DNA: TGTGCCAGCAGTCCAGGGATGCGGTCCTATAATTCACCCCTCCACTTT. It translates to CASSPGMRSYNSPLHF. The chain carries TRBV12-3 or TRBV12-4 and TRBJ1-6, with TRBD1 as a possible D gene (5 bases). The CDR3 length is 16 residues. V was shortened by 5 bases and J by 1 base, with 12 bases between the two germline ends.

This clonotype was recorded at least ten times. V and J are TRBV28 and TRBJ1-3; D is ambiguous. The CDR3 length is 16 residues. Germline V gene data show CDR1 as MDHEN and CDR2 as SYDVKM. V lost 2 bases and J lost 0, with 11 bases in between. The CDR3 region is CASSLISPSSGNTIYF. The DNA of the CDR3 is TGTGCCAGCAGTTTAATTAGCCCCTCCTCTGGAAACACCATATATTTT.